The 10 T cell receptor beta chains given below trace back to one sample, sequenced in a study of early T cells in non-severe SARS-CoV-2 infection. Each CDR3 protein gets one entry after TCRdb re-called the 5' RACE reads with MiXCR. The data show 75,000 to 80,000 distinct CDR3 sequences, approximately 11% seen once. This specimen consisted of whole blood, obtained at baseline. All receptors come from an adult who was a healthcare worker with PCR-confirmed SARS-CoV-2 infection or an uninfected control (not recorded which).

This clonotype was recorded a few times. CDR3 protein: CASSVIGRADKNIQYF. CDR3 sequence (DNA): TGTGCCAGCAGTGTTATTGGGCGGGCTGACAAAAACATTCAGTACTTC. The V and J genes are TRBV28 and TRBJ2-4; maybe TRBD2 (5 bases). Germline V gene sequence: CDR1 MDHEN, CDR2 SYDVKM. The CDR3 contains 16 residues. The V gene lost 5 bases and the J gene lost 3 bases, with 17 bases spanning the gap.

This clonotype was detected only a few times. The chain has TRBV5-1 and TRBJ2-3; perhaps D is TRBD1 or TRBD2 (6 bases each). The CDR3 runs 17 residues. The V gene lost 4 bases and the J gene lost 3 bases, with 21 bases spanning the gap. Per the germline V gene, CDR1 is SGHRS and CDR2 is YFSETQ. CDR3: CASSRDPGASGTDTQYF. The CDR3 DNA sequence: TGCGCCAGCAGCCGAGACCCGGGGGCCTCTGGGACAGATACGCAGTATTTT.

The table lists this clonotype with many counts. V and J are TRBV7-2 and TRBJ2-5, with D unclear. In germline, CDR1 is SGHTA, CDR2 FQGNSA. The CDR3 runs 13 residues. The V and J ends lost 5 bases and 2 bases respectively, with 9 bases between them. This chain's CDR3 is CASSLSFQETQYF. CDR3 nucleotides: TGTGCCAGCAGCCTTTCGTTTCAAGAGACCCAGTACTTC.

The V and J genes are TRBV7-9 and TRBJ2-4, with 9 bases that match TRBD1. Germline assignment: CDR1 SEHNR and CDR2 FQNEAQ (reference sequence). The CDR3 extends over 16 amino acids. V shed 6 bases and J 1 base; nucleotides not matched to a gene: 7. CDR3 in DNA: TGTGCCAGCAGTTCACAGGGGGCCAGGGCCAAAAACATTCAGTACTTC. This gives the protein CASSSQGARAKNIQYF.

V and J are TRBV20-1 and TRBJ1-5, with 7 positions matching TRBD1. Germline V gene data show CDR1 as DFQATT and CDR2 as SNEGSKA (reference sequence). The CDR3 totals 13 residues. V lost 3 bases, J lost 5 bases, and 4 bases stayed unmatched. DNA of the CDR3: TGCAGTGCTAGTTTTCAGGGGGATCAGCCCCAGCATTTT. It yields the protein CSASFQGDQPQHF.

This clonotype was observed a single time. The gene calls are TRBV28 and TRBJ1-3, with D hard to call. V lost 6 bases, J lost 0 bases, and 0 bases lay in between. This CDR3 comprises 11 residues. Germline CDR1 reads MDHEN; CDR2 reads SYDVKM. Written as DNA, the CDR3 is TGTGCCAGCAGCTCTGGAAACACCATATATTTT. This translates into CASSSGNTIYF.

This clonotype came up a few times. The V call is TRBV6-2 or TRBV6-3, the J call TRBJ2-7; TRBD2 aligns across 9 bases. CDR3 size: 15 residues. J was trimmed by 0 bases and V by 5 bases; bases with no gene match: 5. Germline V gene lookup returns CDR1 MNHEY and CDR2 SVGEGT. The CDR3 DNA sequence: TGTGCCAGCAGTAATAGCGGGGGCCGCTCCTACGAGCAGTACTTC. Translating gives CASSNSGGRSYEQYF.

This clonotype was seen a handful of times. The chain combines TRBV18 with TRBJ2-1; D remains unclear. Germline lookup yields CDR1 KGHSH and CDR2 LQKENI. The CDR3 sequence is 14 residues long. V was clipped by 6 bases and J by 9 bases, with 18 bases between them. The CDR3 reads CASSPKWAETEQFF. CDR3 DNA: TGTGCCAGCTCCCCCAAGTGGGCCGAAACTGAGCAGTTCTTC.

This clonotype was recorded many times. The chain combines TRBV4-2 with TRBJ1-5; D gene unclear. This CDR3 is built from 13 residues. The germline V gene has CDR1 LGHNA and CDR2 YNFKEQ. V was trimmed by 0 bases and J by 7 bases, leaving 7 bases between them. The DNA of the CDR3 is TGTGCCAGCAGCCAAGATGGAGTACAGCCCCAGCATTTT. It is translated as CASSQDGVQPQHF.

This clonotype was seen repeatedly, ten times or more. The chain links TRBV28 to TRBJ2-4; no definite D call. Germline CDR1 and CDR2: MDHEN and SYDVKM. V was clipped by 3 bases and J by 1 base, with 13 bases between them. CDR3 length: 16 residues. Here the CDR3 DNA reads TGTGCCAGCAGTTTCCGTTTTGGTGGGGCCAAAAACATTCAGTACTTC. It is translated as CASSFRFGGAKNIQYF.